This T cell receptor beta chain derives from a study of ipilimumab plus nivolumab after autologous stem cell transplantation. Assay used: immunoSEQ multiplex PCR; TCRdb lists only in-frame clones, some missing. The table lists fewer than 15,000 clones, 75% of them singletons. Trimming took off 0 bases at V and 12 bases at J, with 20 bases between the two ends. In germline, CDR1 is MGHRA, CDR2 YSYEKL. The CDR3 totals 16 residues. This clone was recorded only once. Ipilimumab, 1 mg/kg, started 14 to 28 days after autologous transplant. The clonotype comes from a male donor with multiple myeloma. The chain joins TRBV4-1 to TRBJ1-4, with D perhaps matching TRBD1 (6 bases). The sample consisted of PBMCs, taken in a trial of ipilimumab plus nivolumab as post-transplant consolidation. The CDR3: CASSQEGGASNGELFF. CDR3 in DNA: TGCGCCAGCAGCCAAGAAGGGGGGGCTTCAAATGGGGAACTGTTTTTT.